These 23 T cell receptor beta chains were sequenced from one sample in a study of regulatory and conventional T cells in RAG deficiency. Regulatory T cells were sorted from blood as CD4+ CD25-high CD127-low cells. TCRdb's table, derived via immunoSEQ multiplex PCR, lists solely in-frame clones and lacks some. The repertoire holds tens of thousands of clones, with about 90% as singletons. Another study also made use of these data, one on regulatory T cells. From that study: The primer mix had 52 TRBV and 13 TRBJ primers.

The sequencing input was Tregs sorted from blood. Every receptor here comes from a human donor in good health.

The chain joins TRBV11-2 to TRBJ1-1, with D unresolved. The CDR3 has 12 residues. V gave up 6 bases and J gave up 1 base, with 6 bases separating them. Germline V gene lookup returns CDR1 SGHAT and CDR2 FQNNGV. Here the CDR3 DNA reads TGTGCCAGCAGTCCTCGGAACACTGAAGCTTTCTTT. Protein product: CASSPRNTEAFF.

This chain joins TRBV25-1 and TRBJ1-1; D is perhaps TRBD1 (6 bases). Germline V lookup: CDR1 MGHDK, CDR2 SYGVNS. CDR3 length: 15 residues. V was cut by 8 bases and J by 5 bases, with 21 bases left in between. The CDR3 DNA sequence: TGTGCCAGCGCCGCCAGGAGGGGGGCCGGGACTGAAGCTTTCTTT. It encodes CASAARRGAGTEAFF. Supplemented by reference TRBV25-1 and TRBJ1-1, the full variable domain reads EADIYQTPRYLVIGTGKKITLECSQTMGHDKMYWYQQDPGMELHLIHYSYGVNSTEKGDLSSESTVSRIRTEHFPLTLESARPSHTSQYLCASAARRGAGTEAFFGQGTRLTVV.

J is TRBJ1-3 and V is TRBV19; no clear D. There are 16 residues in the CDR3. Trimming left V 4 bases short and J 0 bases short, with 13 bases between. Germline CDR1 and CDR2: LNHDA and SQIVND (reference sequence). CDR3 coding DNA: TGTGCCAGTAGTAAGGCACATTTTATCTCTGGAAACACCATATATTTT. It codes for CASSKAHFISGNTIYF.

This chain's CDR3 is CASSSRGGFTEAFF. DNA for the CDR3: TGTGCCAGTAGTTCCCGAGGCGGGTTCACTGAAGCTTTCTTT. V gene TRBV19 combines with J gene TRBJ1-1; D not resolved. CDR1 LNHDA and CDR2 SQIVND come from the germline V gene (reference sequence). This CDR3 spans 14 amino acids. V dropped 5 bases and J dropped 4 bases, with 14 bases sitting between them.

J is TRBJ2-1 and V is TRBV9; TRBD2 agrees at 8 bases. The CDR3 runs to 16 residues. The germline V gene encodes CDR1 SGDLS and CDR2 YYNGEE. The trim removed 0 bases at V and 6 bases at J, leaving 8 bases unmatched. CDR3 nucleotides: TGTGCCAGCAGCGTAGGCTACGGGGGGGCCATCAATGAGCAGTTCTTC. Amino acid sequence: CASSVGYGGAINEQFF.

The chain combines TRBV27 with TRBJ1-6; the D gene is possibly TRBD1 (5 bases). Germline lookup yields CDR1 MNHEY and CDR2 SMNVEV (reference sequence). Trimming pared 8 bases from V and 6 bases from J, leaving 20 bases between. The CDR3 is made up of 16 amino acids. For the CDR3, the DNA is TGTGCCAGCTCGACTAATGGGGGGTGGGGTAATTCACCCCTCCACTTT. This codes for CASSTNGGWGNSPLHF.

The rearrangement joins TRBV28 to TRBJ2-7; maybe TRBD2 (6 bases). Trimming took 10 bases from V and 2 from J, leaving 15 bases between them. CDR1 is MDHEN, CDR2 SYDVKM, per germline. This CDR3 has 13 residues. CDR3 loop: CATRDSGTYEQYF. DNA of the CDR3: TGTGCCACCCGGGACTCTGGCACCTACGAGCAGTACTTC.

The chain joins TRBV4-1 to TRBJ1-2; maybe TRBD1 (5 bases). Germline assignment: CDR1 MGHRA and CDR2 YSYEKL. Trimming shortened V by 3 bases and J by 4 bases, and 18 bases separated the two germline ends. The CDR3 is 16 amino acids. CDR3: CASSHTQETPLYGYTF. The DNA for the CDR3 is TGCGCCAGCAGCCACACACAGGAGACCCCCCTCTATGGCTACACCTTC.

The chain carries TRBV28 and TRBJ1-3, with no clear D. The CDR3 is made up of 14 amino acids. Deletions cut 3 bases from V and 1 base from J, with 7 bases between. The germline CDR1 and CDR2 sequences are MDHEN and SYDVKM. The DNA of the CDR3 is TGTGCCAGCAGTTTCTTAGGGTCTGGAAACACCATATATTTT. Protein product: CASSFLGSGNTIYF.

This rearrangement joins TRBV11-2 to TRBJ1-3; D is unresolved. V lost 5 bases and J lost 2, with 10 bases in between. The CDR3 length is 14 residues. Germline V gene lookup returns CDR1 SGHAT and CDR2 FQNNGV. CDR3 loop: CASSTPTTGNTIYF. In nucleotides, the CDR3 is TGTGCCAGCAGCACCCCAACGACTGGAAACACCATATATTTT.

The genes are TRBV4-1 and TRBJ2-7, with TRBD1 matching over 11 bases. The CDR3 has 14 residues. Germline assignment: CDR1 MGHRA and CDR2 YSYEKL. J gave up 2 bases and V 5 bases, and 2 bases lay outside the gene matches. CDR3 coding DNA: TGCGCCAGCAGCTGGGGACAGGGGGCCTACGAGCAGTACTTC. This gives the protein CASSWGQGAYEQYF.

V gene TRBV5-8 combines with J gene TRBJ1-1; D not certain. This CDR3 region has 13 residues. Trimming cost V 4 bases and J 4 bases, with 11 bases left between them. Per germline, CDR1 SGHTS and CDR2 YDEGEE. DNA of the CDR3: TGTGCCAGCAGCGAGGACGGAGGCACTGAAGCTTTCTTT. Protein sequence: CASSEDGGTEAFF.

The CDR3 sequence: CASSIVGRVSGANVLTF. The CDR3 nucleotides read TGTGCCAGTAGTATAGTGGGCAGGGTGTCTGGGGCCAACGTCCTGACTTTC. The chain uses TRBV19 and TRBJ2-6; the D gene is possibly TRBD1 (5 bases). The ends were cut back, 1 base at V and 1 base at J, with 11 bases in the middle. CDR3 length equals 17 residues. The germline CDR1 and CDR2 sequences are LNHDA and SQIVND (reference sequence).

This clone appeared a single time. The chain combines TRBV7-9 with TRBJ1-1; weak D call: TRBD1 (6 bases). Germline CDR1 SEHNR, CDR2 FQNEAQ (reference sequence). The CDR3 extends over 15 amino acids. Trimming pared 5 bases from V and 4 bases from J, leaving 17 bases between. CDR3 residues: CASSTTYRARTEAFF. The CDR3 DNA follows: TGTGCCAGCAGCACGACCTACAGGGCCCGCACTGAAGCTTTCTTT.

The CDR3 DNA is TGTGCCAGCAGCTTGGAACCGGGAGCCGAGCAGTACTTC. This codes for CASSLEPGAEQYF. This chain connects TRBV4-2 to TRBJ2-7; TRBD2 might be the D (6 bases). The germline V and J ends were trimmed by 5 bases and 6 bases, with 14 bases remaining between them. The CDR3 is 13 residues long. CDR1 is LGHNA, CDR2 YNFKEQ, per germline.

This chain joins TRBV28 and TRBJ1-5, with D perhaps matching TRBD1 (6 bases). The CDR3 is made up of 14 amino acids. CDR1 and CDR2 (germline): MDHEN, SYDVKM. V dropped 7 bases and J dropped 11 bases, with 21 bases sitting between them. The CDR3 nucleotides read TGTGCCAGCACCTTTGGGGGACAAATAACGGCCCAGCATTTT. Translated, it gives CASTFGGQITAQHF.

Regarding this clone: Compared with germline, one end of the junction differs, possibly owing to a read error. The identical CDR3 is also encoded by other nucleotide sequences in the sample. The V and J genes are TRBV6-5 and TRBJ2-7; 8 nucleotides line up with TRBD1. The CDR3 is made up of 16 amino acids. Germline V gene data show CDR1 as MNHEY and CDR2 as SVGAGI. CDR3 amino acids: CASSSPRDRRKYEQYF. In DNA, the CDR3 is TGTGCCAGCAGTTCCCCCCGGGACAGGAGAAAGTACGAACAGTACTTC.

The chain carries TRBV7-9 and TRBJ1-4, with TRBD1 identical over 9 bases. With 4 bases clipped from V and 8 bases from J, the junction kept 5 bases outside the gene matches. CDR3 length equals 14 residues. Germline lookup yields CDR1 SEHNR and CDR2 FQNEAQ (reference sequence). The DNA of the CDR3 is TGTGCCAGCAGCTATAGAGGGACAGGGGAAAAACTGTTTTTT. Translated: CASSYRGTGEKLFF.

This clone was seen a handful of times. The rearrangement joins TRBV25-1 to TRBJ2-5; D remains ambiguous. This CDR3 contains 15 residues. The germline V and J ends were trimmed by 2 bases and 2 bases, with 12 bases remaining between them. CDR1 is MGHDK, CDR2 SYGVNS, per germline. CDR3 nucleotide sequence: TGTGCCAGCAGTGAAGCGAAGAACAGACAAGAGACCCAGTACTTC. This translates into CASSEAKNRQETQYF.

The V call is TRBV9, the J call TRBJ1-1; D gene unclear. Germline V gene lookup returns CDR1 SGDLS and CDR2 YYNGEE. The CDR3 is 13 residues long. V lost 0 bases, J lost 3 bases, and 6 bases lay in between. The CDR3 nucleotides read TGTGCCAGCAGCGTAGCTGTGGACACTGAAGCTTTCTTT. Its translation: CASSVAVDTEAFF.

A few counts support this clone. The chain couples TRBV21-1 to TRBJ1-3. TRBV21-1 is described as a pseudogene. CDR3 size: 18 residues. The CDR3 protein is CASSKAQGNPYSGNTIYF. In DNA form, the CDR3 reads TGTGCCAGCAGCAAAGCGCAAGGCAACCCTTACTCTGGAAACACCATATATTTT.

The rearrangement joins TRBV2 to TRBJ2-2, with 13 bases matching TRBD2. V shed 7 bases, J shed 1 base, and the junction held 6 bases outside the gene matches. This CDR3 has 17 residues. Germline CDR1 SNHLY, CDR2 FYNNEI. CDR3 amino acids: CASTPGLAGLNTGELFF. As DNA, the CDR3 is TGTGCCAGCACCCCGGGACTAGCGGGGCTGAACACCGGGGAGCTGTTTTTT. Supplemented by reference TRBV2 and TRBJ2-2, the full variable domain reads EPEVTQTPSHQVTQMGQEVILRCVPISNHLYFYWYRQILGQKVEFLVSFYNNEISEKSEIFDDQFSVERPDGSNFTLKIRSTKLEDSAMYFCASTPGLAGLNTGELFFGEGSRLTVL.

This chain uses TRBV16 with TRBJ1-1; D uncertain. The CDR3 is made up of 14 amino acids. The V end lost 4 bases, the J end lost 7 bases, and 16 bases lay between the germline ends. CDR1 and CDR2 (germline): KGHSY, FQNENV. The CDR3 loop is CASSPLFSRGEAFF. The CDR3 bases are TGTGCCAGCAGCCCGTTATTTTCACGGGGTGAAGCTTTCTTT.